Following are 8 T cell receptor beta chains from one sample sequenced in a study of shared clonotypes between healthy human individuals. The method was immunoSEQ multiplex PCR; TCRdb's version includes in-frame clones alone and lacks a portion of them. The profile covers about 960,000 clones, with 70% to 85% appearing a single time and around 1.4% taken by the ten largest. The sequencing input was memory CD4+ T cells sorted from blood. Subset: CD45RA-negative fraction. The receptors were sampled from a man between 18 and 29 years old in good health.

The table lists this clone with a count of one. The gene calls are TRBV5-1 and TRBJ2-3, with a possible D match to TRBD1 (6 bases). The CDR3 sequence is 17 residues long. The V gene lost 10 bases and the J gene lost 4 bases, with 28 bases spanning the gap. In germline, CDR1 is SGHRS, CDR2 YFSETQ. CDR3: CASQPTPLKTGSDTQYF. The CDR3 bases are TGCGCCTCTCAGCCTACCCCCCTCAAAACAGGGTCAGATACGCAGTATTTT.

This clone was seen only once. The V and J genes are TRBV7-2 and TRBJ1-6; D might be TRBD1 (5 bases). The CDR3 covers 14 residues. Germline lookup yields CDR1 SGHTA and CDR2 FQGNSA. V was trimmed by 4 bases and J by 9 bases, leaving 13 bases between them. CDR3 bases: TGTGCCAGCAGCTCCCCGGGGGGGTTTTCACCCCTCCACTTT. Translating gives CASSSPGGFSPLHF.

This chain uses TRBV5-1 with TRBJ2-2; D unclear. The CDR3 loop spans 16 amino acids. V was pared by 0 bases and J by 8 bases, with 17 bases between. Germline loops: CDR1 SGHRS, CDR2 YFSETQ. CDR3 sequence (DNA): TGCGCCAGCAGCTTGGTGTCGACTCATACCGCAGGGGAGCTGTTTTTT. It translates to CASSLVSTHTAGELFF.

The V and J genes are TRBV6-5 and TRBJ2-7; possible D gene TRBD1, 6 bases. The CDR3 length is 14 residues. V was pared by 2 bases and J by 3 bases, with 11 bases between. Looked up from germline, CDR1 is MNHEY and CDR2 is SVGAGI. The CDR3 here is CASSYDRRGYEQYF. The CDR3 region has the DNA TGTGCCAGCAGTTACGACAGGCGCGGCTACGAGCAGTACTTC.

This sequence joins TRBV11-2 and TRBJ2-1; no reliable D call. This CDR3 contains 15 residues. From germline, CDR1 is SGHAT and CDR2 FQNNGV. Trimming left V 1 base short and J 1 base short, with 8 bases between. This CDR3 reads CASSLGAASYNEQFF. CDR3 DNA: TGTGCCAGCAGCTTAGGGGCAGCTTCCTACAATGAGCAGTTCTTC.

V is TRBV21-1 and J is TRBJ2-7. TRBV21-1 is assigned pseudogene status. This CDR3 is built from 16 residues. For the CDR3, the DNA is TGTGCCAGCAGCAAGATTGCCTGGGTTGAGCCCTACGAGCAGTACTTC. Translated, it gives CASSKIAWVEPYEQYF.

V usage is TRBV6-1 and J usage is TRBJ1-6; possibly TRBD1 for D (5 bases). The V gene lost 3 bases and the J gene lost 8 bases, with 11 bases spanning the gap. Germline V gives CDR1 MNHNS, CDR2 SASEGT. This CDR3 spans 14 amino acids. The CDR3 reads CASSEVGDYSPLHF. CDR3 coding DNA: TGTGCCAGCAGTGAGGTAGGGGACTATTCACCCCTCCACTTT.

The chain links TRBV7-2 to TRBJ2-3; no firm D call. CDR1 is SGHTA and CDR2 is FQGNSA in the germline V gene. CDR3 length: 14 amino acids. With 2 bases removed from V and 0 bases from J, the gap between germline ends came to 6 bases. CDR3 nucleotides: TGTGCCAGCAGCTTATACCCTAGCACAGATACGCAGTATTTT. Translation: CASSLYPSTDTQYF.